The rows below give T cell receptor beta chains drawn from one sample of a study of cytomegalovirus exposure and HLA in healthy donors. Sequencing was performed with immunoSEQ multiplex PCR; in TCRdb, only in-frame clones are kept and a portion is missing. The sample lists 140,000 to 150,000 clones, roughly 79% occurring once. Source material: PBMCs. The receptor set was obtained from a woman in her 30s in good health and CMV-seronegative. Both conserved end residues are part of each CDR3. Size tells how often a clone was seen (once, few, many) or the class of an expanded clone, and some rows leave it out.

CDR3aa: CASSLDRETEAFF; abundance: few; v_gene: TRBV7-2; j_gene: TRBJ1-1
CDR3aa: CASSLDPSGGSSYNEQFF; abundance: -; v_gene: TRBV7-9; j_gene: TRBJ2-1
CDR3aa: CASSLRDRSSTEAFF; abundance: -; v_gene: TRBV6-5; j_gene: TRBJ1-1
CDR3aa: CASSEGPGYEQYF; abundance: -; v_gene: TRBV10-2; j_gene: TRBJ2-7
CDR3aa: CSSRRVGDNEQFF; abundance: few; v_gene: TRBV29-1; j_gene: TRBJ2-1
CDR3aa: CASSLGPGGAGGNTIYF; abundance: -; v_gene: TRBV7-2; j_gene: TRBJ1-3
CDR3aa: CASSLTGNTEAFF; abundance: -; v_gene: TRBV7-6; j_gene: TRBJ1-1
CDR3aa: CASSLTGNTGELFF; abundance: -; v_gene: TRBV7-6; j_gene: TRBJ2-2
CDR3aa: CASSLPGGAANEQFF; abundance: -; v_gene: TRBV7-9; j_gene: TRBJ2-1
CDR3aa: CASSLGQGSNEKLFF; abundance: -; v_gene: TRBV7-2; j_gene: TRBJ1-4
CDR3aa: CASSIDLRQGRNEQFF; abundance: -; v_gene: TRBV19; j_gene: TRBJ2-1
CDR3aa: CASSPYGQGAGEQYF; abundance: -; v_gene: TRBV9; j_gene: TRBJ2-7
CDR3aa: CASSVELISETQYF; abundance: -; v_gene: TRBV9; j_gene: TRBJ2-5
CDR3aa: CASSPTGMNTEAFF; abundance: -; v_gene: TRBV5-4; j_gene: TRBJ1-1
CDR3aa: CASTAGGSTGELFF; abundance: -; v_gene: TRBV7-3; j_gene: TRBJ2-2
CDR3aa: CASSVKSGGGWETQYF; abundance: few; v_gene: TRBV9; j_gene: TRBJ2-5
CDR3aa: CASSHIQGKGTAFF; abundance: -; v_gene: TRBV4-3; j_gene: TRBJ1-1
CDR3aa: CASSLKERSYNEQFF; abundance: -; v_gene: TRBV7-3; j_gene: TRBJ2-1
CDR3aa: CATLSSGTGGQPQHF; abundance: -; v_gene: TRBV6-1; j_gene: TRBJ1-5
CDR3aa: CASSSQVNTEAFF; abundance: few; v_gene: TRBV19; j_gene: TRBJ1-1
CDR3aa: CAWSVVERTGKETQYF; abundance: -; v_gene: TRBV30; j_gene: TRBJ2-5
CDR3aa: CASTRGYF; abundance: -; v_gene: TRBV2; j_gene: TRBJ2-7
CDR3aa: CASSYIGGVGAFF; abundance: -; v_gene: TRBV6-5; j_gene: TRBJ1-1
CDR3aa: CASSPDRETQETQYF; abundance: -; v_gene: TRBV27; j_gene: TRBJ2-5
CDR3aa: CASSLGDSINYGYTF; abundance: -; v_gene: TRBV5-4; j_gene: TRBJ1-2
CDR3aa: CSVEPQGVGGYTF; abundance: -; v_gene: TRBV29-1; j_gene: TRBJ1-2
CDR3aa: CASSIDPGELETQYF; abundance: -; v_gene: TRBV19; j_gene: TRBJ2-5
CDR3aa: CASSYSPGGNEKLFF; abundance: -; v_gene: TRBV6-5; j_gene: TRBJ1-4
CDR3aa: CASSFSSSYNSPLHF; abundance: -; v_gene: TRBV7-2; j_gene: TRBJ1-6
CDR3aa: CAWSGQGAYEQYF; abundance: -; v_gene: TRBV30; j_gene: TRBJ2-7
CDR3aa: CASSAPTGGRAFF; abundance: -; v_gene: TRBV11-2; j_gene: TRBJ1-1
CDR3aa: CASSVSLGNTIYF; abundance: -; v_gene: TRBV9; j_gene: TRBJ1-3
CDR3aa: CASSFDRSNTEAFF; abundance: -; v_gene: TRBV6-5; j_gene: TRBJ1-1
CDR3aa: CASSLSTGFEQYF; abundance: -; v_gene: TRBV27; j_gene: TRBJ2-7
CDR3aa: CASTDLYNEQFF; abundance: -; v_gene: TRBV6-1; j_gene: TRBJ2-1
CDR3aa: CASSQAADRGYYSPLHF; abundance: -; v_gene: TRBV4-1; j_gene: TRBJ1-6
CDR3aa: CASSYLASWDGYTF; abundance: few; v_gene: TRBV6-6; j_gene: TRBJ1-2
CDR3aa: CASSDPGQGSGQPQHF; abundance: few; v_gene: TRBV6-1; j_gene: TRBJ1-5
CDR3aa: CAWSSWTENSPLHF; abundance: -; v_gene: TRBV30; j_gene: TRBJ1-6
CDR3aa: CASSLQGATEAFF; abundance: -; v_gene: TRBV2; j_gene: TRBJ1-1
CDR3aa: CASSEEEGGGYGYTF; abundance: -; v_gene: TRBV6-4; j_gene: TRBJ1-2
CDR3aa: CASSDFKGGVSGYTF; abundance: few; v_gene: TRBV10-2; j_gene: TRBJ1-2
CDR3aa: CASSFGENTEAFF; abundance: -; v_gene: TRBV5-1; j_gene: TRBJ1-1
CDR3aa: CASRETGRIGELFF; abundance: -; v_gene: TRBV6-6; j_gene: TRBJ2-2
CDR3aa: CASSPRGEQSIAFF; abundance: -; v_gene: TRBV4-1; j_gene: TRBJ1-1
CDR3aa: CASSFGGAAYNEQFF; abundance: -; v_gene: TRBV11-2; j_gene: TRBJ2-1
CDR3aa: CASSIRGQSGDTIYF; abundance: -; v_gene: TRBV19; j_gene: TRBJ1-3
CDR3aa: CASSDQGINQPQHF; abundance: -; v_gene: TRBV6-1; j_gene: TRBJ1-5
CDR3aa: CASRSTGWDQPQHF; abundance: -; v_gene: TRBV27; j_gene: TRBJ1-5
CDR3aa: CASSEGARGGQETQYF; abundance: few; v_gene: TRBV6-4; j_gene: TRBJ2-5
CDR3aa: CASSTNGGKGNTIYF; abundance: few; v_gene: TRBV5-4; j_gene: TRBJ1-3
CDR3aa: CASSSKGERQYF; abundance: few; v_gene: TRBV11-2; j_gene: TRBJ2-7